The source of this T cell receptor (beta chain) is a study of shared T cell receptors in the human thymus. Measured with immunoSEQ multiplex PCR; TCRdb has only the in-frame clones, and not every one. The data show hundreds of thousands of clones, roughly 90% seen once. These data also featured in a second study, about human thymus T cells.

Material for sequencing was thymocytes. The TCR sequence derives from a boy younger than two with a congenital heart defect.

The CDR3 nucleotides are TGCAGTGCCACGCGGGGGGAACAGTACTTC. This encodes CSATRGEQYF. This chain joins TRBV20-1 and TRBJ2-7; TRBD2 aligns across 8 bases. V shed 6 bases and J 10 bases; nucleotides not matched to a gene: 5. This CDR3 comprises 10 residues. Per germline, CDR1 DFQATT and CDR2 SNEGSKA (reference sequence).